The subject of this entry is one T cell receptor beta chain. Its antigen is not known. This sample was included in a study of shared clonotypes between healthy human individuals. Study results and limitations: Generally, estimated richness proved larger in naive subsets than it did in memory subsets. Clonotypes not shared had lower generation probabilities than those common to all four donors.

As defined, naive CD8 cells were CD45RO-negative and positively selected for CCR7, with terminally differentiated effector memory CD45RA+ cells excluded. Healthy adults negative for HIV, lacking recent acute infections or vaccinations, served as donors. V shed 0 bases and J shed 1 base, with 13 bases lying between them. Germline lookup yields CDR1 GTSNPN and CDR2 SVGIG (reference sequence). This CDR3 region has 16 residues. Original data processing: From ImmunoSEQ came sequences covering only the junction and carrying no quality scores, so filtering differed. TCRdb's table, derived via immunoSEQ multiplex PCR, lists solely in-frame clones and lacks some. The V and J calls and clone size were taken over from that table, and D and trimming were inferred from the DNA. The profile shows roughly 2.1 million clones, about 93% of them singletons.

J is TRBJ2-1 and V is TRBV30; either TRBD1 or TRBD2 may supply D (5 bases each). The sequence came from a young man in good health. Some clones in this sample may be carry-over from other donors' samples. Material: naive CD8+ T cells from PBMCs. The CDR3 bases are TGTGCCTGGAGTGTGGGGGTATCAGCGTCCTACAATGAGCAGTTCTTC. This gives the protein CAWSVGVSASYNEQFF.